There are a few counts of the clone carrying this T cell receptor beta chain. Its cognate antigen is unknown. The data were obtained in a study of cytomegalovirus exposure and HLA in healthy donors. The study's findings and limits: It emerged from a later analysis that several of the most significant clusters appeared to be linked to common viral pathogens.

The CDR3 has 14 amino acids. The V gene lost 2 bases and the J gene lost 2 bases, with 4 bases spanning the gap. In germline, CDR1 is MDHEN, CDR2 SYDVKM. The PCR made use of 60 Vbeta and 13 Jbeta primers. Sequenced by immunoSEQ multiplex PCR; TCRdb stores in-frame clones only, minus some. The sample includes about 80,000 clones, approximately 67% seen only once; the top ten take 3.5% to 4.5%. This sequence joins TRBV28 and TRBJ1-6; no clear D gene. Material for sequencing was PBMCs. The clonotype originates from a male donor in good health and CMV-seropositive. The CDR3 region is CASSLQAYNSPLHF. In nucleotides, the CDR3 is TGTGCCAGCAGTTTACAGGCCTATAATTCACCCCTCCACTTT.